The sequence of this T cell receptor beta chain was determined in a study of OX40 agonist ivuxolimab in advanced cancers. Study as a whole: People in dose escalation had one of these cancers: hepatocellular carcinoma, melanoma, renal cell or head and neck cancer. Study outcomes and limitations: Expanded clones were, on average, more numerous among CD8+ T cells than CD4+.

TCRdb's copy holds only in-frame clones and misses some; the assay was immunoSEQ multiplex PCR. The sample has more than 50,000 clones; 85% are singletons. The V gene's germline CDR1 is SGHDN and CDR2 FVKESK. The germline V and J ends were trimmed by 5 bases and 7 bases, with 12 bases remaining between them. The CDR3 sequence is 13 residues long. With respect to this clone: What it binds is not known.

The chain links TRBV14 to TRBJ2-1; D gene uncertain. The starting material was CD4+ or CD8+ T cells sorted from blood, obtained in a trial of the OX40 agonist ivuxolimab. The TCR comes from an adult with an advanced solid tumor such as melanoma, head and neck, liver or kidney cancer. Written as DNA, the CDR3 is TGTGCCAGCAGCGACGAGATCTCGAATGAGCAGTTCTTC. It specifies CASSDEISNEQFF.